This T cell receptor beta chain stems from a study of response to subunit inactivated influenza vaccine. General observations from the study: Authors suggested that a seasonal influenza vaccination recruits few new T cells each time.

As concerns this clonotype: The antigen remains undetermined.

MiXCR was run by TCRdb on the RT-PCR reads, yielding one entry per CDR3 protein. The sample has around 760,000 distinct CDR3 sequences, approximately 15% seen once. Germline V CDR1 and CDR2: SNHLY, FYNNEI. CDR3 length: 13 amino acids. The ends were cut back, 5 bases at V and 3 bases at J, with 11 bases in the middle. The TCR comes from a man in his fifties or sixties who received an inactivated influenza vaccine. The chain combines TRBV2 with TRBJ2-7; D is perhaps TRBD1 (5 bases). This specimen consisted of PBMCs from blood, obtained around two weeks before vaccination. Written as DNA, the CDR3 is TGTGCCAGCAGTTACAGGATCCTCTACGAGCAGTACTTC. It codes for CASSYRILYEQYF. Full variable domain (rest looked up from reference TRBV2 and TRBJ2-7): EPEVTQTPSHQVTQMGQEVILRCVPISNHLYFYWYRQILGQKVEFLVSFYNNEISEKSEIFDDQFSVERPDGSNFTLKIRSTKLEDSAMYFCASSYRILYEQYFGPGTRLTVT.